This T cell receptor beta chain was sequenced in a study of long-term antiretroviral therapy in people with HIV. Regarding this clone: What it binds is not known.

The assay used was immunoSEQ (version v3.0), run at survey level. The table came from immunoSEQ multiplex PCR; TCRdb's copy has only in-frame clones and leaves some out. The sample consists of just over 35,000 clones, over 75% of them appearing once. V dropped 4 bases and J dropped 0 bases, with 15 bases sitting between them. CDR1 is SGHVS, CDR2 FNYEAQ, per germline. This CDR3 contains 16 residues. Every specimen provided roughly 1-10 million cryopreserved PBMC before DNA extraction took place. The study's findings and limits: After ART, diversity increased yet remained lower than transplant donor controls.

The receptor was isolated from a young man with HIV. The material sequenced was unsorted PBMCs, taken 0.6 years after starting antiretroviral therapy. The rearrangement links TRBV7-6 to TRBJ1-1, with D possibly TRBD1 on 6 matching bases. The CDR3 sequence: CASSSSGTNMNTEAFF. In DNA, the CDR3 is TGTGCCAGCAGCTCATCCGGGACAAACATGAACACTGAAGCTTTCTTT.